The rows below give T cell receptor beta chains drawn from one sample of a study of shared clonotypes between healthy human individuals. Profiling relied on immunoSEQ multiplex PCR, and the TCRdb table lists in-frame clones only, not all of them. The repertoire holds around 2.3 million clones, with approximately 95% as singletons. The specimen sequenced was naive CD4+ T cells sorted from blood. The source is a young man in good health. The CDR3 runs from the conserved cysteine through the conserved F or W. Fields, in order: D gene, J gene, V gene, clone size, CDR3 protein, CDR3 DNA. A D gene is named only where the DNA matches it firmly. Only some rows state a clone size, as once, few, many or a class for expanded clones.

d_call: TRBD2
j_call: TRBJ2-3
v_call: TRBV5-1
clone_size: once
cdr3_aa: CASSLFAGGSTDTQYF
cdr3_nt: TGCGCCAGCAGCTTGTTCGCGGGAGGAAGCACAGATACGCAGTATTTT

d_call: TRBD2
j_call: TRBJ2-1
v_call: TRBV5-1
clone_size: .
cdr3_aa: CASSLGTSGHNEQFF
cdr3_nt: TGCGCCAGCAGCTTGGGGACTAGCGGGCACAATGAGCAGTTCTTC

d_call: TRBD1
j_call: TRBJ2-7
v_call: TRBV5-8
clone_size: .
cdr3_aa: CASRLGPNDRDF
cdr3_nt: TGTGCCAGCAGACTTGGCCCGAATGACAGGGACTTC

d_call: .
j_call: TRBJ1-2
v_call: TRBV6-1
clone_size: .
cdr3_aa: CASSDYRDSGYTF
cdr3_nt: TGTGCCAGCAGTGACTATAGAGACTCTGGCTACACCTTC

d_call: .
j_call: TRBJ1-5
v_call: TRBV12-5
clone_size: .
cdr3_aa: CASGFQGSYQPQHF
cdr3_nt: TGTGCTAGTGGTTTCCAGGGATCCTATCAGCCCCAGCATTTT

d_call: .
j_call: TRBJ1-1
v_call: TRBV7-3
clone_size: .
cdr3_aa: CASSLTSGGTEAFF
cdr3_nt: TGTGCCAGCAGCTTAACTTCCGGTGGGACTGAAGCTTTCTTT

d_call: .
j_call: TRBJ2-5
v_call: TRBV14
clone_size: .
cdr3_aa: CASSQDRGTQYF
cdr3_nt: TGTGCCAGCAGCCAAGATCGCGGGACCCAGTACTTC

d_call: .
j_call: TRBJ2-7
v_call: TRBV6-4
clone_size: .
cdr3_aa: CASPDGSVCSYEQYF
cdr3_nt: TGTGCCAGCCCCGACGGGTCGGTTTGCTCCTACGAGCAGTACTTC

d_call: TRBD1
j_call: TRBJ2-5
v_call: TRBV5-6
clone_size: .
cdr3_aa: CASSLNRGLLAETQYF
cdr3_nt: TGTGCCAGCAGCTTAAACAGGGGGCTGCTTGCAGAGACCCAGTACTTC

d_call: TRBD1
j_call: TRBJ1-6
v_call: TRBV5-1
clone_size: .
cdr3_aa: CASSQSPTGSDNSPLHF
cdr3_nt: TGCGCCAGCAGCCAATCCCCGACAGGGTCGGATAATTCACCCCTCCACTTT

d_call: .
j_call: TRBJ1-2
v_call: TRBV28
clone_size: .
cdr3_aa: CASSLGVNYGYTF
cdr3_nt: TGTGCCAGCAGTTTGGGCGTCAACTATGGCTACACCTTC

d_call: .
j_call: TRBJ2-5
v_call: TRBV29-1
clone_size: .
cdr3_aa: CSAKSGTTRTQYF
cdr3_nt: TGCAGCGCTAAATCGGGGACAACTAGGACCCAGTACTTC

d_call: .
j_call: TRBJ1-1
v_call: TRBV2
clone_size: .
cdr3_aa: CASGNRRSNTEAFF
cdr3_nt: TGTGCCAGCGGAAACAGGAGATCGAACACTGAAGCTTTCTTT

d_call: .
j_call: TRBJ1-2
v_call: TRBV10-3
clone_size: .
cdr3_aa: CAISGGAFGYGYTF
cdr3_nt: TGTGCCATCAGTGGAGGAGCTTTCGGCTATGGCTACACCTTC

d_call: TRBD1
j_call: TRBJ2-2
v_call: TRBV10-3
clone_size: .
cdr3_aa: CATTGTGYGGLPGELFF
cdr3_nt: TGTGCCACCACCGGGACAGGGTACGGAGGCCTGCCCGGGGAGCTGTTTTTT

d_call: .
j_call: TRBJ2-7
v_call: TRBV5-4
clone_size: once
cdr3_aa: CASSLVGRETYEQYF
cdr3_nt: TGTGCCAGCAGCTTGGTCGGTCGGGAGACCTACGAGCAGTACTTC

d_call: TRBD2
j_call: TRBJ2-5
v_call: TRBV7-9
clone_size: .
cdr3_aa: CASSLGDVGRAQYF
cdr3_nt: TGTGCCAGCAGCTTGGGGGACGTCGGGAGGGCCCAGTACTTC